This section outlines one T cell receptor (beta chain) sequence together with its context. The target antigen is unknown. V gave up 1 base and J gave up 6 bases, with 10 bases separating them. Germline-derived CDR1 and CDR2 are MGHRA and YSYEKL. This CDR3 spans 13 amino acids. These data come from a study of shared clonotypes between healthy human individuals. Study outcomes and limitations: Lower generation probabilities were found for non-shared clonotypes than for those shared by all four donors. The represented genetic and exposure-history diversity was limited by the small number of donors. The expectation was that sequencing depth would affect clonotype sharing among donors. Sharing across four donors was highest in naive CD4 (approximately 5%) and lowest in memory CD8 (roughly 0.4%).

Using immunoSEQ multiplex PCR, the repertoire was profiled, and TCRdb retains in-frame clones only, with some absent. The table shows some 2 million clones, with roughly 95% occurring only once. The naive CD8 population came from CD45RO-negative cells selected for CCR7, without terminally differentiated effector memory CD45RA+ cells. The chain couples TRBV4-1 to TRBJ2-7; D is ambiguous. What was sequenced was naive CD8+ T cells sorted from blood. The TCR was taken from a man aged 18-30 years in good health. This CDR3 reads CASSQVPLLEQYF. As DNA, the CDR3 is TGCGCCAGCAGCCAAGTCCCCCTCCTCGAGCAGTACTTC.